This TCR beta chain was sequenced in a study of cytomegalovirus exposure and HLA in healthy donors. Researchers ran the PCR with 60 Vbeta and 13 Jbeta primers. Clones were sequenced by immunoSEQ multiplex PCR, and TCRdb holds only the in-frame ones, with some missing. The sample holds approximately 110,000 clones; just under 75% are singletons and the top ten take about 4.9%. With V trimmed by 3 bases and J by 8 bases, 8 bases remained unmatched. This CDR3 comprises 16 residues. Germline lookup yields CDR1 SGHTA and CDR2 FQGNSA. The table lists this clone with a few counts. Healthy people donating bone marrow made up the donors. Though nominally healthy at sampling, donors likely had unrecorded immune exposures.

Sample: PBMCs. The clonotype originates from a man in his sixties in good health and CMV-seropositive. The rearrangement joins TRBV7-2 to TRBJ1-6; 9 nucleotides line up with TRBD1. CDR3: CASSLTGGRKDSPLHF. CDR3 bases: TGTGCCAGCAGCTTGACAGGGGGGCGAAAGGATTCACCCCTCCACTTT.